What follows are 16 T cell receptor beta chains derived from one specimen sequenced in a study of blood T cell repertoires in COVID-19. Profiled with immunoSEQ multiplex PCR; TCRdb holds only in-frame clones, not every one. Among some 250,000 clones listed, around 88% were seen once. Sequencing used PBMCs or T cells enriched from blood (not recorded which). The receptors originated from a man aged 35 to 55 who had recovered from COVID-19.

The chain recombines TRBV5-1 with TRBJ1-1, with D perhaps matching TRBD1 (6 bases). The V gene lost 0 bases and the J gene lost 1 base, with 7 bases spanning the gap. The CDR3 is 14 amino acids. Germline assignment: CDR1 SGHRS and CDR2 YFSETQ. CDR3 coding DNA: TGCGCCAGCAGCTTGGACAGGGCGAACACTGAAGCTTTCTTT. It encodes CASSLDRANTEAFF.

The chain uses TRBV4-1 and TRBJ2-7; possible D gene TRBD1, 6 bases. There are 14 residues in the CDR3. V was trimmed by 0 bases and J by 2 bases, leaving 8 bases between them. Germline loops: CDR1 MGHRA, CDR2 YSYEKL. The chain's CDR3 is CASSQDEGAYEQYF. DNA for the CDR3: TGCGCCAGCAGCCAAGATGAGGGGGCCTACGAGCAGTACTTC.

This clone has only one observation. The chain links TRBV6-5 to TRBJ2-7, with D maybe TRBD1 (7 bases). V lost 2 bases and J lost 4, with 15 bases in between. The germline V gene encodes CDR1 MNHEY and CDR2 SVGAGI. This CDR3 comprises 15 residues. Here the CDR3 DNA reads TGTGCCAGCAGTTACGGGCAGGGGGGCATATACGAGCAGTACTTC. Protein product: CASSYGQGGIYEQYF.

V usage is TRBV7-9 and J usage is TRBJ1-2, with D possibly matching TRBD1 (6 bases). The ends were cut back, 6 bases at V and 7 bases at J, with 12 bases in the middle. The CDR3 loop spans 12 amino acids. Germline loops: CDR1 SEHNR, CDR2 FQNEAQ (reference sequence). In DNA form, the CDR3 reads TGTGCCAGCAGTATACAGGGATCTGGCTACACCTTC. Translated, it gives CASSIQGSGYTF.

The V and J genes are TRBV4-1 and TRBJ1-4, with D possibly TRBD1 on 5 matching bases. The CDR3 is 18 residues long. Germline CDR1 is MGHRA and CDR2 is YSYEKL. Trimming removed 7 bases from V and 0 bases from J, with 21 bases in between. As DNA, the CDR3 is TGCGCCAGCACCTACCGGGGGACGGGGAGGGCAACTAATGAAAAACTGTTTTTT. Translation gives CASTYRGTGRATNEKLFF.

This chain joins TRBV3-1 (or the pseudogene TRBV3-2) and TRBJ1-2; TRBD1 matches 8 bases. Trimming at V came to 1 base and at J to 5 bases, leaving 9 bases not matched to a gene. This CDR3 spans 16 amino acids. Germline CDR1 and CDR2: LGHDT and YNNKEL (reference sequence). The CDR3 coding sequence is TGTGCCAGCAGCCAAGTTGGACAGGGAAGAGGGTATGGCTACACCTTC. Its protein is CASSQVGQGRGYGYTF.

CDR3: CASRTGGNIYEQYF. The CDR3 DNA reads TGTGCCAGCAGAACAGGGGGTAATATCTACGAGCAGTACTTC. V and J are TRBV6-5 and TRBJ2-7; TRBD1 aligns across 8 bases. Per the germline V gene, CDR1 is MNHEY and CDR2 is SVGAGI. V gave up 6 bases and J gave up 3 bases; unmatched junction bases: 7. The CDR3 sequence is 14 residues long.

This clone has more than one count but fewer than ten. The chain carries TRBV11-1 and TRBJ1-5, with 7 bases aligning to TRBD1. This CDR3 is built from 16 residues. Germline lookup yields CDR1 SGHAT and CDR2 FQDESV (reference sequence). V lost 6 bases, J lost 3 bases, and 11 bases stayed unmatched. This CDR3 is CASSLGGGGVNQPQHF. The CDR3 nucleotides read TGTGCCAGCAGTCTCGGCGGAGGGGGCGTCAATCAGCCCCAGCATTTT.

CDR3: CASSEFGGNTEAFF. As DNA, the CDR3 is TGTGCCAGCAGTGAATTCGGGGGGAACACTGAAGCTTTCTTT. The rearrangement joins TRBV25-1 to TRBJ1-1, with TRBD1 as a possible D gene (5 bases). In germline, CDR1 is MGHDK, CDR2 SYGVNS. This CDR3 spans 14 amino acids. The V end lost 1 base, the J end lost 1 base, and 7 bases lay between the germline ends.

The chain joins TRBV27 to TRBJ2-5, with 8 positions matching TRBD1. The germline V gene has CDR1 MNHEY and CDR2 SMNVEV (reference sequence). The CDR3 extends over 15 amino acids. After removal of 5 bases from V and 1 base from J, the junction contained 6 bases not matched to a gene. CDR3 sequence: CASSGTGTGQETQYF. CDR3 nucleotides: TGTGCCAGCAGTGGGACCGGGACAGGCCAAGAGACCCAGTACTTC.

The chain joins TRBV11-2 to TRBJ1-2; D might be TRBD1 (6 bases). Germline V lookup: CDR1 SGHAT, CDR2 FQNNGV. This CDR3 has 13 residues. Trimming pared 1 base from V and 10 bases from J, leaving 13 bases between. Written as DNA, the CDR3 is TGTGCCAGCAGCTTAGTGAATGGGGGCTTCTACACCTTC. Translating gives CASSLVNGGFYTF.

This chain connects TRBV18 to TRBJ1-1, with D tentatively TRBD1 (6 bases). V was cut by 2 bases and J by 6 bases, with 16 bases left in between. Looked up from germline, CDR1 is KGHSH and CDR2 is LQKENI. This CDR3 is 15 amino acids long. CDR3 nucleotide sequence: TGTGCCAGCTCACCAAATCTACAGGGCACCTCTGAAGCTTTCTTT. This translates into CASSPNLQGTSEAFF.

This clone was detected a few times. The chain links TRBV6-5 to TRBJ1-6; unclear D gene. Germline V CDR1 and CDR2: MNHEY, SVGAGI. Deletions cut 0 bases from V and 8 bases from J, with 5 bases between. The CDR3 spans 13 residues. The CDR3 protein is CASSYSADSPLHF. The CDR3 coding sequence is TGTGCCAGCAGTTACTCGGCTGATTCACCCCTCCACTTT.

This chain uses TRBV6-5 with TRBJ1-1, with a possible D match to TRBD1 (5 bases). Germline V gives CDR1 MNHEY, CDR2 SVGAGI. V lost 0 bases and J lost 3, with 11 bases in between. The CDR3 length is 15 residues. CDR3: CASSYSTQGYTEAFF. The CDR3 nucleotides are TGTGCCAGCAGTTACTCGACGCAGGGTTACACTGAAGCTTTCTTT.

This clone was seen more than once but under ten times. The chain couples TRBV18 to TRBJ1-5, with 8 positions matching TRBD1. This CDR3 region has 16 residues. CDR1 is KGHSH, CDR2 LQKENI, per germline. V gave up 5 bases and J gave up 6 bases; unmatched junction bases: 12. Written as DNA, the CDR3 is TGTGCCAGCTCATCCCAATCAGGGGGCGAGGGTCAGCCCCAGCATTTT. Encoded protein: CASSSQSGGEGQPQHF.

DNA of the CDR3: TGCGCCAGCAGCCAGCCCCGGACAGGGAAATCAACAGATACGCAGTATTTT. Translation: CASSQPRTGKSTDTQYF. The chain links TRBV4-1 to TRBJ2-3; 8 nucleotides align to TRBD1. The junction had 11 bases not matched to a gene; V was cut back by 3 bases and J by 3 bases. Germline V gives CDR1 MGHRA, CDR2 YSYEKL. The CDR3 sequence is 17 residues long.